This T cell receptor beta chain was sequenced in a study of cytomegalovirus exposure and HLA in healthy donors. The wider study: Of 300 to 500 genotyped donors, about 80% grouped in the Caucasian-associated ancestry cluster. Study outcomes and limitations: The study had only CMV serostatus as immune exposure information.

The CDR3 contains 14 residues. The germline V and J ends were trimmed by 3 bases and 6 bases, with 15 bases remaining between them. Germline V lookup: CDR1 SNHLY, CDR2 FYNNEI. This clone has more than one count but fewer than ten. The antigen is not known. The PCR contained 60 Vbeta and 13 Jbeta primers. Generated by immunoSEQ multiplex PCR, the TCRdb table keeps only in-frame clones and is missing some. The sample includes around 52,000 clones, about 80% seen only once; the top ten take around 1.5%. The sequenced material came from PBMCs. This chain links TRBV2 with TRBJ2-7; the D gene is possibly TRBD1 (6 bases). This TCR was sampled from a man between 35 and 55 years old in good health and CMV-seronegative. The chain's CDR3 is CASSEFRGTGEQYF. The CDR3 DNA is TGTGCCAGCAGTGAGTTCAGGGGTACAGGCGAGCAGTACTTC.